This T cell receptor beta chain was identified during a study of T-cell reconstitution after alpha-beta-depleted transplantation in children. Study findings and constraints: Reportedly, alpha-beta T cells present about two months post-transplant originated from several hundred expanded clones of graft origin. At one year after transplant, newly produced T cells mostly accounted for T-cell counts and diversity. High day-60 TCRbeta diversity in some patients came from surviving recipient T cells and thymic progenitors.

Comment on this clonotype: The antigen is undetermined.

Unique molecular identifiers were incorporated into the prepared TCRbeta library. TCRdb redid the calling of the PCR reads with MiXCR, one entry per CDR3 protein. The table includes some 310,000 distinct CDR3 sequences, around 25% detected once. From germline, CDR1 is SEHNR and CDR2 FQNEAQ (reference sequence). This CDR3 has 10 amino acids. Deletions cut 4 bases from V and 7 bases from J, with 4 bases between. J is TRBJ2-5 and V is TRBV7-9; D not certain. This material consisted of PBMCs, mostly from graft donor cells, taken 180 days after TCRalphabeta/CD19-depleted stem cell transplant. This TCR was recovered from a male patient younger than 18 who had a stem cell transplant for acute lymphoblastic leukemia, so the T cells may come from the graft donor. As DNA, the CDR3 is TGTGCCAGCAGCTACGGGACCCAGTACTTC. It yields the protein CASSYGTQYF.